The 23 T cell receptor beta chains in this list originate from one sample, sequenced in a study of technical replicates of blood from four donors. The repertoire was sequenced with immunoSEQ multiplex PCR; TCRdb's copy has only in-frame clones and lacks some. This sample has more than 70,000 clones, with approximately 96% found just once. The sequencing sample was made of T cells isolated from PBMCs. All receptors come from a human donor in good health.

The CDR3 loop reads CAISELGTGNTEAFF. The DNA of the CDR3 is TGTGCCATCAGTGAGCTTGGGACAGGGAACACTGAAGCTTTCTTT. The chain combines TRBV10-3 with TRBJ1-1; 8 bases match TRBD1. V lost 2 bases and J lost 1; bases outside the gene matches: 3. The CDR3 covers 15 residues. The germline CDR1 and CDR2 sequences are ENHRY and SYGVKD.

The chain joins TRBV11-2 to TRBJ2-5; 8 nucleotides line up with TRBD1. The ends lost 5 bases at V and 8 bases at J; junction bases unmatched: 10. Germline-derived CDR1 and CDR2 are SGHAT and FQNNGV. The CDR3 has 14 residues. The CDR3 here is CASSLGQGEATQYF. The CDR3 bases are TGTGCCAGCAGCCTTGGACAGGGCGAAGCCACCCAGTACTTC. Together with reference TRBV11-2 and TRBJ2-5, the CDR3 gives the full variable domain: EAGVAQSPRYKIIEKRQSVAFWCNPISGHATLYWYQQILGQGPKLLIQFQNNGVVDDSQLPKDRFSAERLKGVDSTLKIQPAKLEDSAVYLCASSLGQGEATQYFGPGTRLLVL.

CDR3 loop: CASSFGTGSSGELFF. DNA for the CDR3: TGTGCCAGCAGTTTCGGGACAGGGTCGTCCGGGGAGCTGTTTTTT. This chain connects TRBV6-5 to TRBJ2-2; 9 nucleotides line up with TRBD1. The ends lost 4 bases at V and 6 bases at J; junction bases unmatched: 6. The CDR3 extends over 15 amino acids. Looked up from germline, CDR1 is MNHEY and CDR2 is SVGAGI.

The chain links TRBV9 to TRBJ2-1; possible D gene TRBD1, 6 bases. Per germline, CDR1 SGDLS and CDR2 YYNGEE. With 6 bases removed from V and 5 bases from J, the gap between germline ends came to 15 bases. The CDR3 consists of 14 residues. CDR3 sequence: CASMSSQGHNEQFF. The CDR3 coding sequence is TGTGCCAGCATGAGTTCACAGGGTCACAATGAGCAGTTCTTC.

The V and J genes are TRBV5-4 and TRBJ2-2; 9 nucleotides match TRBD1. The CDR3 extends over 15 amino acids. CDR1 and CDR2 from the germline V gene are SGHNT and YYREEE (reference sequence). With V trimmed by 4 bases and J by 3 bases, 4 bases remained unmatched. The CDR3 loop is CASSLRDRDTGELFF. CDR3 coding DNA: TGTGCCAGCAGCCTCCGGGACAGGGACACCGGGGAGCTGTTTTTT. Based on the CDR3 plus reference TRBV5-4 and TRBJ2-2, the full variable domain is ETGVTQSPTHLIKTRGQQVTLRCSSQSGHNTVSWYQQALGQGPQFIFQYYREEENGRGNFPPRFSGLQFPNYSSELNVNALELDDSALYLCASSLRDRDTGELFFGEGSRLTVL.

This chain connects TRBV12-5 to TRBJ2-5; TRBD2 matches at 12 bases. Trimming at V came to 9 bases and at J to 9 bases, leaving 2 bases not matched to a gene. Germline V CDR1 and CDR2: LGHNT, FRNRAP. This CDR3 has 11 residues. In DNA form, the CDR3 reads TGTGCTAGCCGACTAGCGGGAGCCCAGTACTTC. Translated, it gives CASRLAGAQYF.

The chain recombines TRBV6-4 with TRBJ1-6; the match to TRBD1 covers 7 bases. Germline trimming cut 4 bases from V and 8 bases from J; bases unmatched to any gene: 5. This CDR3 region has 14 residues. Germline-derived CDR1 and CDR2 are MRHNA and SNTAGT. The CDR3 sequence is CASSVFTGDSPLHF. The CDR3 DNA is TGTGCCAGCAGTGTTTTCACAGGGGATTCACCCCTCCACTTT.

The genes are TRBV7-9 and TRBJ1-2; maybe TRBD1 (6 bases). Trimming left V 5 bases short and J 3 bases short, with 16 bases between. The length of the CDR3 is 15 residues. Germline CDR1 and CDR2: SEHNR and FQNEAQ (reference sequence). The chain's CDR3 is CASSVSTGFDYGYTF. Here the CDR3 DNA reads TGTGCCAGCAGCGTAAGCACAGGGTTTGACTATGGCTACACCTTC.

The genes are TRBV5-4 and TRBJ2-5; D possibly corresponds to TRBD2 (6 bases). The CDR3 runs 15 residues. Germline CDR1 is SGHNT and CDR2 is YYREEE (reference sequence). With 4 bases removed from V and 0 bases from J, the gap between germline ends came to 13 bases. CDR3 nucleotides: TGTGCCAGCAGCCCCGGAGGGCGGTACCAAGAGACCCAGTACTTC. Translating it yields CASSPGGRYQETQYF.

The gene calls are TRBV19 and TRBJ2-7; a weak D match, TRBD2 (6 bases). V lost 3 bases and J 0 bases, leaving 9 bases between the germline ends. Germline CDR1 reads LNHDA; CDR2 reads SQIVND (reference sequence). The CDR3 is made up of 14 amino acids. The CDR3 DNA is TGTGCCAGTAGTATGGTCGGGAGCTCCTACGAGCAGTACTTC. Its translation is CASSMVGSSYEQYF. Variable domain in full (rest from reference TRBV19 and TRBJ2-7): DGGITQSPKYLFRKEGQNVTLSCEQNLNHDAMYWYRQDPGQGLRLIYYSQIVNDFQKGDIAEGYSVSREKKESFPLTVTSAQKNPTAFYLCASSMVGSSYEQYFGPGTRLTVT.

The CDR3 DNA reads as TGTGCCAGCAGCCAAGGGGGGGGCGCGCGAGGCATTCAGTACTTC. Translating gives CASSQGGGARGIQYF. This chain joins TRBV7-9 and TRBJ2-4, with D perhaps matching TRBD2 (7 bases). V lost 5 bases and J 9 bases, leaving 20 bases between the germline ends. The germline gives CDR1 SEHNR, CDR2 FQNEAQ (reference sequence). The CDR3 length is 15 residues.

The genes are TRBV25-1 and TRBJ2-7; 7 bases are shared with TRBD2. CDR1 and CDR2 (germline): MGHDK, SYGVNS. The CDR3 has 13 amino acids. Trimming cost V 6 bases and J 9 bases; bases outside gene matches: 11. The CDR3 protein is CASSIAGDRRQYF. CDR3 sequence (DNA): TGTGCCAGCAGCATAGCGGGTGACCGTCGGCAGTACTTC.

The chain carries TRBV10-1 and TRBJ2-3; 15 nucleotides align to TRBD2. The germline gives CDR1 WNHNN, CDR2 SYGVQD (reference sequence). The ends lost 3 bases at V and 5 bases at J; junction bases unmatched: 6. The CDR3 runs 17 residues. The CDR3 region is CASSDPGLAGGLDTQYF. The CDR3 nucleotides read TGCGCCAGCAGTGACCCGGGACTAGCGGGGGGACTAGATACGCAGTATTTT.

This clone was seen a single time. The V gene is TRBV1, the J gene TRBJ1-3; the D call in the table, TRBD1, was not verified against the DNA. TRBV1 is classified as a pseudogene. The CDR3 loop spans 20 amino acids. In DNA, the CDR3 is TGCACCAGCAGCCAAGACTCTTCACTTCACCTTCCCCCCGAGGGGGACACCATATATTTT. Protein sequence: CTSSQDSSLHLPPEGDTIYF.

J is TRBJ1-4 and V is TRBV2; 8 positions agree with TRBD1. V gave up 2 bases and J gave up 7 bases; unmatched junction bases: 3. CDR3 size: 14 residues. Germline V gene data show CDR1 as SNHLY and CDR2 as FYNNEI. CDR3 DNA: TGTGCCAGCAGTGAACAGGGGGCTGGTGAAAAACTGTTTTTT. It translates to CASSEQGAGEKLFF.

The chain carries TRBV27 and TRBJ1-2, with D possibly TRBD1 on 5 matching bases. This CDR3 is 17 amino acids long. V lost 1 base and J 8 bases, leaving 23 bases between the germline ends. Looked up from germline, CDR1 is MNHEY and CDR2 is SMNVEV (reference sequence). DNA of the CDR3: TGTGCCAGCAGTTTATACCCCCGATCAGGGACTCCTATGGGCTACACCTTC. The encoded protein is CASSLYPRSGTPMGYTF.

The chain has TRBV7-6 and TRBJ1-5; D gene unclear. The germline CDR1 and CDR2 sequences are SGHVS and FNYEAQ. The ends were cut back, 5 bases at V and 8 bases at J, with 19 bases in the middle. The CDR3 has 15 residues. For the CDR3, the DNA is TGTGCCAGCAGCGAGGATTTGAGTCGCGGTAAGCCCCAGCATTTT. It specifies CASSEDLSRGKPQHF.

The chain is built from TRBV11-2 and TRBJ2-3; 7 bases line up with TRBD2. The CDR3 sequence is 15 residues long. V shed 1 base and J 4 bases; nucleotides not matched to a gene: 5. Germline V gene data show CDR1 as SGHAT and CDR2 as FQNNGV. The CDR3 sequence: CASSLGGGSADTQYF. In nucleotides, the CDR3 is TGTGCCAGCAGCTTAGGGGGGGGGTCCGCAGATACGCAGTATTTT.

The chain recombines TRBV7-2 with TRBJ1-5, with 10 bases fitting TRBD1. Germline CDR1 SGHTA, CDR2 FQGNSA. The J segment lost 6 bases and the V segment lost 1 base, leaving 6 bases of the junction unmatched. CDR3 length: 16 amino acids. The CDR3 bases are TGTGCCAGCAGCTTAGGGGTAGACAGGGGGCGTCAGCCCCAGCATTTT. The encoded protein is CASSLGVDRGRQPQHF.

Here the CDR3 DNA reads TGTGTCACTACCTCGCGCCGGGAGCTGTTTTTT. This gives the protein CVTTSRRELFF. The rearrangement links TRBV19 to TRBJ2-2; D unclear. CDR1 is LNHDA and CDR2 is SQIVND in the germline V gene (reference sequence). This CDR3 comprises 11 residues.

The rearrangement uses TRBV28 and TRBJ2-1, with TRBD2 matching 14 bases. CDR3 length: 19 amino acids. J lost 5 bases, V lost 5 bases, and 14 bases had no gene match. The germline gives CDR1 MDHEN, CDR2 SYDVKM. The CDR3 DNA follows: TGTGCCAGCAGTGTAACCCTAGGGACTAGCGGGAGAGTCCACAATGAGCAGTTCTTC. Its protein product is CASSVTLGTSGRVHNEQFF.

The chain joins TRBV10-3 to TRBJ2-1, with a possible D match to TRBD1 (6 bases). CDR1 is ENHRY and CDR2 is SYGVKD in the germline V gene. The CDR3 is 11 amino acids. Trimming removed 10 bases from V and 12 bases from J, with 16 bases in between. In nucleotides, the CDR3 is TGTGCCACTGAACAGGGCGGTGGGCAGTTCTTC. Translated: CATEQGGGQFF.

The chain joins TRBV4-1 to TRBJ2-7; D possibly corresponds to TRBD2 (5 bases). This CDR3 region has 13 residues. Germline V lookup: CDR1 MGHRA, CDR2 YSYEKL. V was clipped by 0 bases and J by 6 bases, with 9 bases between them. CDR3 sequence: CASSQEVGSEQYF. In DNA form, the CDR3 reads TGCGCCAGCAGCCAAGAGGTAGGGAGCGAGCAGTACTTC.